The 17 T cell receptor beta chains given below trace back to one sample, sequenced in a study of blood T cell repertoires in COVID-19 (dated by TCRdb to between 2020 and 2021). Library generation was performed with the immunoSEQ multiplex PCR assay. TCRdb stores this immuneACCESS table with in-frame sequences only. Part of the clones is absent; in the studies checked, under half of the shortfall reflects unresolved V genes, and no reason is known for the rest. The sample contains over 90,000 clones, just over 90% of them found a single time. The biggest ten clones account for 5.1% of the sample. The sequenced sample was peripheral blood. These receptors were taken from a man aged 45-65 years with acute or convalescent COVID-19.

The gene calls are TRBV10-3 and TRBJ2-1; D is undetermined. This CDR3 region has 12 residues. The germline gives CDR1 ENHRY, CDR2 SYGVKD. The germline V and J ends were trimmed by 2 bases and 8 bases, with 7 bases remaining between them. The CDR3 protein is CAISERSDEQFF. The CDR3 bases are TGTGCCATCAGTGAGAGAAGCGATGAGCAGTTCTTC.

The chain joins TRBV5-4 to TRBJ2-1; 7 positions agree with TRBD2. This CDR3 comprises 16 residues. After removal of 1 base from V and 0 bases from J, the junction contained 4 bases not matched to a gene. Germline assignment: CDR1 SGHNT and CDR2 YYREEE (reference sequence). In nucleotides, the CDR3 is TGTGCCAGCAGCTTGCCGCGGGGGAGCTCCTACAATGAGCAGTTCTTC. Protein sequence: CASSLPRGSSYNEQFF.

To note about this clone: With a much larger clone just one base away, this may be a read error. This chain joins TRBV6-5 and TRBJ2-3; 13 bases are shared with TRBD2. Germline CDR1 is MNHEY and CDR2 is SVGAGI. The CDR3 sequence is 14 residues long. V lost 6 bases, J lost 7 bases, and 4 bases stayed unmatched. CDR3 sequence: CASSGLAGVNTQYF. The CDR3, as DNA: TGTGCCAGCAGCGGACTAGCGGGAGTGAATACGCAGTATTTT.

This clone was recorded once. The chain carries TRBV5-1 and TRBJ2-7, with D maybe TRBD2 (6 bases). The CDR3 runs 13 residues. Germline CDR1 is SGHRS and CDR2 is YFSETQ. Trimming took 4 bases from V and 6 from J, leaving 14 bases between them. CDR3 nucleotide sequence: TGCGCCAGCAGCCCCTGGGAGGCCGGCGAGCAGTACTTC. Its protein product is CASSPWEAGEQYF.

This clone was counted once. V gene TRBV7-9 combines with J gene TRBJ1-1, with 7 bases aligning to TRBD1. This CDR3 is built from 13 residues. Trimming cost V 8 bases and J 1 base; bases outside gene matches: 4. Germline V gene data show CDR1 as SEHNR and CDR2 as FQNEAQ (reference sequence). The CDR3 DNA is TGTGCCAGCCGCGGACAGGCGAACACTGAAGCTTTCTTT. This sequence encodes CASRGQANTEAFF.

The chain employs TRBV12-3 or TRBV12-4 and TRBJ1-1; the match to TRBD1 covers 7 bases. The CDR3 has 12 residues. Germline trimming cut 7 bases from V and 7 bases from J; bases unmatched to any gene: 6. The CDR3 DNA is TGTGCCAGCACCGGACAGGTGTATGAAGCTTTCTTT. This encodes CASTGQVYEAFF.

The rearrangement uses TRBV18 and TRBJ1-6; weak D call: TRBD1 (5 bases). In germline, CDR1 is KGHSH, CDR2 LQKENI. This CDR3 comprises 18 residues. V shed 6 bases and J shed 0 bases, with 18 bases lying between them. CDR3 region: CASSLWQGSSSYNSPLHF. The CDR3 DNA follows: TGTGCCAGCTCGCTTTGGCAGGGCTCGAGCTCCTATAATTCACCCCTCCACTTT.

The V call is TRBV28, the J call TRBJ2-5; no definite D call. Trimming shortened V by 8 bases and J by 3 bases, and 7 bases separated the two germline ends. The CDR3 loop spans 11 amino acids. In germline, CDR1 is MDHEN, CDR2 SYDVKM. The CDR3 DNA sequence: TGTGCCAGCCAAGAGGAAGAGACCCAGTACTTC. This codes for CASQEEETQYF.

The chain recombines TRBV5-4 with TRBJ2-2, with D maybe TRBD2 (5 bases). Trimming stripped 0 bases from V and 2 bases from J, with 14 bases between. The CDR3 spans 17 residues. Germline CDR1 and CDR2: SGHNT and YYREEE (reference sequence). For the CDR3, the DNA is TGTGCCAGCAGCTTGGCCGGATCGGGAAGAAACACCGGGGAGCTGTTTTTT. As protein: CASSLAGSGRNTGELFF. Supplemented by reference TRBV5-4 and TRBJ2-2, the full variable domain reads ETGVTQSPTHLIKTRGQQVTLRCSSQSGHNTVSWYQQALGQGPQFIFQYYREEENGRGNFPPRFSGLQFPNYSSELNVNALELDDSALYLCASSLAGSGRNTGELFFGEGSRLTVL.

This chain joins TRBV10-3 and TRBJ2-2, with D possibly being TRBD1 (6 bases). This CDR3 has 15 residues. Trimming took 7 bases from V and 4 from J, leaving 16 bases between them. Germline CDR1 and CDR2: ENHRY and SYGVKD. The CDR3 reads CAITPGGWGTGELFF. DNA of the CDR3: TGTGCCATCACCCCTGGGGGCTGGGGCACCGGGGAGCTGTTTTTT.

The gene calls are TRBV7-2 and TRBJ1-5; D gene ambiguous. The length of the CDR3 is 15 residues. Germline values: CDR1 SGHTA, CDR2 FQGNSA. The ends were cut back, 1 base at V and 3 bases at J, with 10 bases in the middle. CDR3 sequence (DNA): TGTGCCAGCAGCTTAGATAGGAGTCTCAATCAGCCCCAGCATTTT. Protein sequence: CASSLDRSLNQPQHF. The entire variable domain, with the rest obtained from reference TRBV7-2 and TRBJ1-5, is as follows: GAGVSQSPSNKVTEKGKDVELRCDPISGHTALYWYRQSLGQGLEFLIYFQGNSAPDKSGLPSDRFSAERTGGSVSTLTIQRTQQEDSAVYLCASSLDRSLNQPQHFGDGTRLSIL.

Here the CDR3 reads CATSRVKAGNTEAFF. The CDR3 coding sequence is TGTGCCACCAGCAGAGTAAAGGCGGGGAACACTGAAGCTTTCTTT. The chain is built from TRBV15 and TRBJ1-1; D gene unclear. CDR1 is LNHNV and CDR2 is YYDKDF in the germline V gene (reference sequence). Trimming shortened V by 1 base and J by 1 base, and 10 bases separated the two germline ends. The length of the CDR3 is 15 residues.

CDR3 loop: CASSLTRGAVQETQYF. In nucleotides, the CDR3 is TGTGCCAGCAGCTTAACCAGGGGGGCGGTCCAAGAGACCCAGTACTTC. The chain combines TRBV7-9 with TRBJ2-5; possibly TRBD1 for D (7 bases). The CDR3 has 16 residues. The V and J ends lost 2 bases and 1 base respectively, with 14 bases between them. Germline CDR1 reads SEHNR; CDR2 reads FQNEAQ (reference sequence).

CDR3 loop: CASSEARTGYEQYF. The CDR3 region has the DNA TGTGCCAGCAGTGAAGCGCGGACAGGTTACGAGCAGTACTTC. This chain joins TRBV6-1 and TRBJ2-7; TRBD1 agrees at 7 bases. The CDR3 sequence is 14 residues long. V lost 0 bases and J lost 4; bases outside the gene matches: 3. Germline V gives CDR1 MNHNS, CDR2 SASEGT.

The rearrangement joins TRBV3-1 (or the pseudogene TRBV3-2) to TRBJ1-4; TRBD1 matches 11 bases. This CDR3 is 17 amino acids long. After removal of 4 bases from V and 2 bases from J, the junction contained 6 bases not matched to a gene. In germline, CDR1 is LGHDT, CDR2 YNNKEL (reference sequence). Written as DNA, the CDR3 is TGTGCCAGCAGCCTTCGGACAGGGGGCGCGACTAATGAAAAACTGTTTTTT. It translates to CASSLRTGGATNEKLFF.

This chain uses TRBV5-1 with TRBJ1-2, with TRBD1 matching over 9 bases. CDR3 length: 16 residues. Trimming cost V 3 bases and J 8 bases; bases outside gene matches: 14. Germline-derived CDR1 and CDR2 are SGHRS and YFSETQ. The CDR3 coding sequence is TGCGCCAGCAGCTCGACCACCGGGACAGGGTTTGGGGGCTACACCTTC. Its translation: CASSSTTGTGFGGYTF.

This rearrangement joins TRBV30 to TRBJ2-3, with 7 bases aligning to TRBD2. The ends lost 0 bases at V and 2 bases at J; junction bases unmatched: 8. Germline V CDR1 and CDR2: GTSNPN, SVGIG (reference sequence). The CDR3 extends over 16 amino acids. The CDR3 region is CAWSVRLAEPTDTQYF. The CDR3 bases are TGTGCCTGGAGTGTTAGGCTAGCGGAGCCCACAGATACGCAGTATTTT.